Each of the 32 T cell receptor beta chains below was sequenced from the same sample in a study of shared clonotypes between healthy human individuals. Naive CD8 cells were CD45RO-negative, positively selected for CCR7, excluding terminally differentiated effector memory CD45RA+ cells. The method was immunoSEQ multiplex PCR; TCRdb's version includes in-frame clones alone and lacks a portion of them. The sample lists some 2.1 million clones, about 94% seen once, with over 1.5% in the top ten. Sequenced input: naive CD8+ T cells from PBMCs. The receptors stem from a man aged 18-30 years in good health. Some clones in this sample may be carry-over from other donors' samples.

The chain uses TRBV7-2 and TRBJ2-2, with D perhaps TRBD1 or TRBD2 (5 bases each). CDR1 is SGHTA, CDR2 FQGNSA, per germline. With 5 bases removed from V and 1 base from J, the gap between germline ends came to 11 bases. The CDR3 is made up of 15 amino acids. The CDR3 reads CASSPGRLNTGELFF. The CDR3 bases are TGTGCCAGCAGCCCGGGACGGTTGAACACCGGGGAGCTGTTTTTT.

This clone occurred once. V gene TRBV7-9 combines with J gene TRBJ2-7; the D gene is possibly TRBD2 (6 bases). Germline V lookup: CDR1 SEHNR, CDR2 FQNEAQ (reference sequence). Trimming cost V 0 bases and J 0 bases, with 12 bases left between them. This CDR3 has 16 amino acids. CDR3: CASSLARDSYSYEQYF. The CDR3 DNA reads TGTGCCAGCAGCTTAGCGCGGGACTCCTACTCCTACGAGCAGTACTTC.

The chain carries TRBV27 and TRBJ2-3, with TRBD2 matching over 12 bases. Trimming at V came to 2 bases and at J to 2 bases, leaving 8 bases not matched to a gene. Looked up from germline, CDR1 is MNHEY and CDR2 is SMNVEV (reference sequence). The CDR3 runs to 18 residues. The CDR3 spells CASSLRLTSGRNTDTQYF. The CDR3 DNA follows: TGTGCCAGCAGTTTACGCCTGACTAGCGGGAGAAACACAGATACGCAGTATTTT.

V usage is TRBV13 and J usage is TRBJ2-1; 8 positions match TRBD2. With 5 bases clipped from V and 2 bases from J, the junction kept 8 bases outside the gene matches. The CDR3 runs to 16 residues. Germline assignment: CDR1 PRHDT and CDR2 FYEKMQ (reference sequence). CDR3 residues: CASSIRGGTAYNEQFF. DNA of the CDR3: TGTGCCAGCAGCATACGGGGGGGAACTGCCTACAATGAGCAGTTCTTC. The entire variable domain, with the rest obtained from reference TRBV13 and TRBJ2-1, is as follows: AAGVIQSPRHLIKEKRETATLKCYPIPRHDTVYWYQQGPGQDPQFLISFYEKMQSDKGSIPDRFSAQQFSDYHSELNMSSLELGDSALYFCASSIRGGTAYNEQFFGPGTRLTVL.

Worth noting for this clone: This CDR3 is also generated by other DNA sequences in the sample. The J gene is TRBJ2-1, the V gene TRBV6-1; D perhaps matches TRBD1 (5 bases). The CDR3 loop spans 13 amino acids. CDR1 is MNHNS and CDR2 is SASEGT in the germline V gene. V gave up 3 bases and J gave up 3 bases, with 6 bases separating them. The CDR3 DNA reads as TGTGCCAGCAGTGACAGGGTCTACAATGAGCAGTTCTTC. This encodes CASSDRVYNEQFF.

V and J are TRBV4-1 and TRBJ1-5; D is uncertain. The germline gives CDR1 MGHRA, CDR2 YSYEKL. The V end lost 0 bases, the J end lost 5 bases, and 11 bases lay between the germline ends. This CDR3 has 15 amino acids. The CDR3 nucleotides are TGCGCCAGCAGCCAAGATTGGGCAACTTATCAGCCCCAGCATTTT. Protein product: CASSQDWATYQPQHF.

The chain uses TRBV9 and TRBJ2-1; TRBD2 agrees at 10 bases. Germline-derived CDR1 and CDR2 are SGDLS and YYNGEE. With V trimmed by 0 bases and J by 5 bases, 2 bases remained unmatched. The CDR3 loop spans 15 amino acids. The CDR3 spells CASSVASGRNNEQFF. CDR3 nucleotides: TGTGCCAGCAGCGTAGCTAGCGGGAGAAACAATGAGCAGTTCTTC.

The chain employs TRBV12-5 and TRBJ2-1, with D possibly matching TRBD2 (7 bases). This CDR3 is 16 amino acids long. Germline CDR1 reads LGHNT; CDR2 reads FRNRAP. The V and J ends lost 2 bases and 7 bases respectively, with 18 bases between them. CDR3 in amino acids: CASGLSLGAGVNEQFF. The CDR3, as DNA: TGTGCTAGTGGTTTGTCCCTGGGGGCGGGAGTGAATGAGCAGTTCTTC.

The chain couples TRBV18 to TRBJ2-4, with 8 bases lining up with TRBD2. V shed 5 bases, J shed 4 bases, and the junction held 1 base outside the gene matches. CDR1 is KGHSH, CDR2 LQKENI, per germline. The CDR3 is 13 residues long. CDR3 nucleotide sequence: TGTGCCAGCTCATCGGGGGGGAAAAACATTCAGTACTTC. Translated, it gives CASSSGGKNIQYF.

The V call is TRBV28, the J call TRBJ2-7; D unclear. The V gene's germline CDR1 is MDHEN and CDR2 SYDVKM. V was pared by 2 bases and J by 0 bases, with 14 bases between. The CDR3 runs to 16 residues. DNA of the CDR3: TGTGCCAGCAGTTTAAGGGCACCGTACGCCTCCTACGAGCAGTACTTC. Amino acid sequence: CASSLRAPYASYEQYF.

This CDR3 is CASSQGAGYNEQFF. The CDR3 DNA reads TGTGCCAGCAGCCAGGGGGCGGGTTACAATGAGCAGTTCTTC. The chain combines TRBV7-2 with TRBJ2-1; 8 nucleotides agree with TRBD1. Germline loops: CDR1 SGHTA, CDR2 FQGNSA. This CDR3 spans 14 amino acids. Unmatched junction bases numbered 4, after V lost 5 bases and J lost 4 bases.

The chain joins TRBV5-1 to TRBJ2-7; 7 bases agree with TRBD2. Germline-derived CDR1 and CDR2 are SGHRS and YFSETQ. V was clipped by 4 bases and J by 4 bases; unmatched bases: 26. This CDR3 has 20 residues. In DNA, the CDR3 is TGCGCCAGCAGCGGAGGGGAGGGCGAGGAGGCCTACACCCGACCTTACGAGCAGTACTTC. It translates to CASSGGEGEEAYTRPYEQYF.

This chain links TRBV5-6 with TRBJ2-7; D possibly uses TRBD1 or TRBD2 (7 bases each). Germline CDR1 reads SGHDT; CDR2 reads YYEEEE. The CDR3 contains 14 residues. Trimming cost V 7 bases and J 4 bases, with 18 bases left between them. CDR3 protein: CASGQGGGMYEQYF. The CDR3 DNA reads TGTGCCAGCGGCCAGGGAGGGGGCATGTACGAGCAGTACTTC. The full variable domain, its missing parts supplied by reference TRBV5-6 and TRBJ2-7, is DAGVTQSPTHLIKTRGQQVTLRCSPKSGHDTVSWYQQALGQGPQFIFQYYEEEERQRGNFPDRFSGHQFPNYSSELNVNALLLGDSALYLCASGQGGGMYEQYFGPGTRLTVT.

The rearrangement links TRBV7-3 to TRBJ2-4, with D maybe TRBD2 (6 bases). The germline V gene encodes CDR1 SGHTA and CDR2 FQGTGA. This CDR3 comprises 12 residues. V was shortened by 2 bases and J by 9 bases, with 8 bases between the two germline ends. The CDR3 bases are TGTGCCAGCAGCTTAGTCGGGGGCATTCAGTACTTC. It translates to CASSLVGGIQYF.

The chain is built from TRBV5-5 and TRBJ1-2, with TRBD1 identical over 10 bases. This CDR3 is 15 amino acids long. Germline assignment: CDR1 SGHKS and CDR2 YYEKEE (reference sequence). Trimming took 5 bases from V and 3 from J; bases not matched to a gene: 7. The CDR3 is CASSATGGGHYGYTF. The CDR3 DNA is TGTGCCAGCAGTGCGACAGGGGGCGGGCACTATGGCTACACCTTC.

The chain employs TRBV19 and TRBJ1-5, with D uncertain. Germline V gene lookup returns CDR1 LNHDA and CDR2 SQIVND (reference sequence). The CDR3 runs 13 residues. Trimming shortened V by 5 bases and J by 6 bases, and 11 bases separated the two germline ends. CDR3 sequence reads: CASSGRLRQPQHF. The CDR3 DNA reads TGTGCCAGTAGTGGGAGGTTGCGTCAGCCCCAGCATTTT.

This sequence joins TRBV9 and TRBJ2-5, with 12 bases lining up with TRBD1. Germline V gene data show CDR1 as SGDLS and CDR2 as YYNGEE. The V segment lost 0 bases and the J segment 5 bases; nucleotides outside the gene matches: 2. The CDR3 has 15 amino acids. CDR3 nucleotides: TGTGCCAGCAGCGTAGTAGGGACAGGGGGCGAGACCCAGTACTTC. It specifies CASSVVGTGGETQYF.

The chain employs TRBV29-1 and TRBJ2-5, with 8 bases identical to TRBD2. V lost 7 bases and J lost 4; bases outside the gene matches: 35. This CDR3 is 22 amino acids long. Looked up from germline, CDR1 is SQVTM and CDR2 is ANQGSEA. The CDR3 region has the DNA TGCAGCGCCCAGGGTTCCGGTTTGGGGCGCGCTGGGTTACTAGCGGTGGGAGAGACCCAGTACTTC. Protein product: CSAQGSGLGRAGLLAVGETQYF.

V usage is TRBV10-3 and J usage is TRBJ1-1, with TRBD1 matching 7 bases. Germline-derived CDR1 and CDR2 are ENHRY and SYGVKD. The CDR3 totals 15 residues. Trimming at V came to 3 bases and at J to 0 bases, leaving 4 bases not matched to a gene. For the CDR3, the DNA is TGTGCCATCAGTGATAGACAGGGAATGAACACTGAAGCTTTCTTT. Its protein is CAISDRQGMNTEAFF.

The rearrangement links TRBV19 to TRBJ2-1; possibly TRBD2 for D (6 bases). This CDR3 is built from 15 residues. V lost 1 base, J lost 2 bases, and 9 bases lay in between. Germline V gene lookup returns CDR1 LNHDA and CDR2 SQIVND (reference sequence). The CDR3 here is CASSIVPSAYNEQFF. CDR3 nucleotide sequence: TGTGCCAGTAGTATAGTCCCTAGCGCCTACAATGAGCAGTTCTTC.

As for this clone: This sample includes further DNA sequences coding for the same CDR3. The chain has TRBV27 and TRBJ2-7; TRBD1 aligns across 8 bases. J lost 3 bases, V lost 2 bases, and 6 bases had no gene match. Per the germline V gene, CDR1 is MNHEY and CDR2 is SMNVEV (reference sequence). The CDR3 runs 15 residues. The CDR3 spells CASSLRGTGYYEQYF. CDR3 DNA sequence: TGTGCCAGCAGTTTACGGGGGACAGGCTACTACGAGCAGTACTTC.

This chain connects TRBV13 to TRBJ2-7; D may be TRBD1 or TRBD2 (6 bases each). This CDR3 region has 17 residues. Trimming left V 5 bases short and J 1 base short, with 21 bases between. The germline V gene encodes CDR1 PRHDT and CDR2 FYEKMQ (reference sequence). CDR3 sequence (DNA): TGTGCCAGCAGCCCCGCAGCGGAGGGGGTGGAGTCCTACGAGCAGTACTTC. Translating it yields CASSPAAEGVESYEQYF. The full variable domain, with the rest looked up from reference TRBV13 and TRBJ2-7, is AAGVIQSPRHLIKEKRETATLKCYPIPRHDTVYWYQQGPGQDPQFLISFYEKMQSDKGSIPDRFSAQQFSDYHSELNMSSLELGDSALYFCASSPAAEGVESYEQYFGPGTRLTVT.

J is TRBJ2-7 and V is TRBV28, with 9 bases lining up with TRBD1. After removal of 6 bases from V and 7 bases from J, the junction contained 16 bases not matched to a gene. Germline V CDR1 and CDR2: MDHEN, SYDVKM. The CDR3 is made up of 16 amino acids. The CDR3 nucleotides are TGTGCCAGCAGACGACCCGACGGACAGGGGCCGCTTGAGCAGTACTTC. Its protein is CASRRPDGQGPLEQYF. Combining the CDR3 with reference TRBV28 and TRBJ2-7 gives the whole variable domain DVKVTQSSRYLVKRTGEKVFLECVQDMDHENMFWYRQDPGLGLRLIYFSYDVKMKEKGDIPEGYSVSREKKERFSLILESASTNQTSMYLCASRRPDGQGPLEQYFGPGTRLTVT.

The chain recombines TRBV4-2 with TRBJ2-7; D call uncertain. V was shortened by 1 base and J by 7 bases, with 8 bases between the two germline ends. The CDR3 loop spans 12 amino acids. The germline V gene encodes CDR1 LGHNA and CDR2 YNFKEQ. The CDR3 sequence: CASSQARLEQYF. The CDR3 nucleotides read TGTGCCAGCAGCCAAGCGCGTTTGGAGCAGTACTTC.

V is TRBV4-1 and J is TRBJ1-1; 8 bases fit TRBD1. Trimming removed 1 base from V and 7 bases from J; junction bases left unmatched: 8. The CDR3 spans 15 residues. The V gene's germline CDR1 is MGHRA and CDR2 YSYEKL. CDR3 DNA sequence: TGCGCCAGCAGCCAAGTTAGGACAGGGACCTTTGAAGCTTTCTTT. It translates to CASSQVRTGTFEAFF.

CDR3 in DNA: TGCGCCAGCAGCGTACTACCGGGACCCGCTACCTACGAGCAGTACTTC. This encodes CASSVLPGPATYEQYF. The chain combines TRBV4-1 with TRBJ2-7; D tentatively fits TRBD1 or TRBD2 (5 bases each). This CDR3 has 16 residues. Trimming cost V 5 bases and J 2 bases, with 19 bases left between them. Germline loops: CDR1 MGHRA, CDR2 YSYEKL.

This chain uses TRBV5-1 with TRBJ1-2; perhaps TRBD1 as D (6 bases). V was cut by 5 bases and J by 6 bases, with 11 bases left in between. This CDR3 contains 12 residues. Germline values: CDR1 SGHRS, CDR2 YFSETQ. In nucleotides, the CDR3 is TGCGCCAGCAGGGGGGGACACGATGGCTACACCTTC. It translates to CASRGGHDGYTF.

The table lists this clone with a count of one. CDR3 region: CASSEIPESTYEQYF. DNA for the CDR3: TGTGCCAGCAGTGAAATCCCGGAATCAACCTACGAGCAGTACTTC. This chain joins TRBV6-1 and TRBJ2-7; no clear D gene. The V end was cut by 2 bases, the J end by 2 bases, with 13 bases between. Germline CDR1 MNHNS, CDR2 SASEGT. The CDR3 totals 15 residues.

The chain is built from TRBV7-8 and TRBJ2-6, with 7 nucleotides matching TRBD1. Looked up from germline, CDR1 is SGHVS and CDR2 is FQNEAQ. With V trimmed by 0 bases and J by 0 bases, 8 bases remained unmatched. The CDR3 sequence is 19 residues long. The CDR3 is CASSLALGQDISGANVLTF. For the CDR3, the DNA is TGTGCCAGCAGCTTAGCTTTAGGACAGGACATCTCTGGGGCCAACGTCCTGACTTTC.

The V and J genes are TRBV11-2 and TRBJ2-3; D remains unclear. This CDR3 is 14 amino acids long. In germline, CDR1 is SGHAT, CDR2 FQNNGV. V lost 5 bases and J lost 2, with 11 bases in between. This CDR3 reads CASSLPVATDTQYF. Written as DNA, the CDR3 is TGTGCCAGCAGCCTGCCGGTGGCCACAGATACGCAGTATTTT.

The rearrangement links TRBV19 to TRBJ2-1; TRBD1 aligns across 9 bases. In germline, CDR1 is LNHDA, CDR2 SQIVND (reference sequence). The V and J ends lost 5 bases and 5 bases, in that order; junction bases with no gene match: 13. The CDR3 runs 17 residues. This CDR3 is CASSAWPRDRVNNEQFF. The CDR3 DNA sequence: TGTGCCAGTAGTGCCTGGCCACGGGACAGGGTCAACAATGAGCAGTTCTTC.

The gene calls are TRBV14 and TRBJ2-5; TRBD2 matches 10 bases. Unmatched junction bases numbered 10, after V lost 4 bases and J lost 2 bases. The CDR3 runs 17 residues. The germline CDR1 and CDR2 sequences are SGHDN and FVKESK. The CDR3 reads CASSPNRRTSGQETQYF. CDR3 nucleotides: TGTGCCAGCAGCCCCAATCGCCGGACTAGCGGACAAGAGACCCAGTACTTC.